Listed below are T cell receptor beta chains from one sample, sequenced in a study of blood T cells in healthy people across ages. One entry per CDR3 protein, called by TCRdb with MiXCR from the 5' RACE reads. The sample records about 1.1 million distinct CDR3 sequences, more than 30% being singletons. The sequencing input was blood. The receptors originated from a man between 18 and 29 years old in good health. Both conserved end residues are part of each CDR3. D genes are given only for firm matches. Only part of the rows carry a size: once, few, many, or a class if the clone is expanded.

v_call	j_call	d_call	clone_size	cdr3_nt	cdr3_aa
TRBV10-3	TRBJ2-1	NA	once	TGTGCCATCAGTGGGGTGCAGGACCGGCGGGTGAGCTCCTACAATGAGCAGTTCTTC	CAISGVQDRRVSSYNEQFF
TRBV20-1	TRBJ2-3	NA	NA	TGCAGTGCTAGAGATATCGGAGAGTACACAGATACGCAGTATTTT	CSARDIGEYTDTQYF
TRBV20-1	TRBJ2-3	NA	NA	TGCAGTGCTCCACGGGGTGTTGGGGACCCAGATACGCAGTATTTT	CSAPRGVGDPDTQYF
TRBV4-2	TRBJ2-1	NA	few	TGTGCCAGCAGCCCTCGGGACCCCAATTCCCCTGAGCAGTTCTTC	CASSPRDPNSPEQFF
TRBV3-1	TRBJ2-5	NA	NA	TGTGCCAGCAGCCATGCTAGAACTCCAGAGACCCAGTACTTC	CASSHARTPETQYF
TRBV3-1	TRBJ2-3	NA	many	TGTGCCAGCAGCCAAGACGCTGGAACAGATACGCAGTATTTT	CASSQDAGTDTQYF
TRBV6-1	TRBJ1-2	NA	few	TGTGCCAGCAGTGAAGGAGTCAGGAATAGCGGCTACACCTTC	CASSEGVRNSGYTF
TRBV29-1	TRBJ2-3	NA	few	TGCAGCGGGGGACGGTCGGGTACAGATACGCAGTATTTT	CSGGRSGTDTQYF
TRBV4-3	TRBJ1-6	NA	few	TGCGCCAGCAGCCAAGGGAAAGGGCAGGAAAAAAATTCACCCCTCCACTTT	CASSQGKGQEKNSPLHF
TRBV9	TRBJ1-6	TRBD1	few	TGTGCCAGCAGCGGGACAGGGAGGTCACCCCTCCACTTT	CASSGTGRSPLHF
TRBV18	TRBJ2-1	NA	NA	TGTGCCAGCTCAACGACCACAACCGCGGTGAATGAGCAGTTCTTC	CASSTTTTAVNEQFF
TRBV5-1	TRBJ1-4	TRBD1	few	TGCGCCAGCAGCTTGGACGGACAGGGAGGGGGTGAAAAACTGTTTTTT	CASSLDGQGGGEKLFF
TRBV4-3	TRBJ1-1	NA	NA	TGCGCCAGCAGCCAAGAGAACAGGAAGAACACTGAAGCTTTCTTT	CASSQENRKNTEAFF
TRBV6-6	TRBJ1-1	NA	NA	TGTGCCAGCGAGGTTGGCACTGAAGCTTTCTTT	CASEVGTEAFF
TRBV4-3	TRBJ2-3	NA	few	TGCGCCAGCAGCCAGGGAAAGACAGACTCCACAGATACGCAGTATTTT	CASSQGKTDSTDTQYF
TRBV7-9	TRBJ1-5	NA	NA	TGTGCCAGCAGTTTAGGTAGCGGGGGCCTAAGTCAGCCCCAGCATTTT	CASSLGSGGLSQPQHF
TRBV20-1	TRBJ2-3	TRBD2	NA	TGCAGTGCTAGAGAAACCGGGACTAGCGGGCACTCAACGCAGTATTTT	CSARETGTSGHSTQYF
TRBV20-1	TRBJ1-2	TRBD1	NA	TGCAGTAACAAACGGGACAGGGTAACGGACCATGGCCACACCTTC	CSNKRDRVTDHGHTF
TRBV3-1	TRBJ1-2	NA	few	TGTGCCAGCAACCGATCGGACACCGGGAGGTATGGCTACACCTTC	CASNRSDTGRYGYTF
TRBV30	TRBJ1-1	NA	NA	TGTGCCTACAAAGGGGGCACTGAAGCTTTCTTT	CAYKGGTEAFF
TRBV20-1	TRBJ1-6	NA	few	TGCAGTGCTAGAGATAACACCGGTCAAGATAATTCACCCCTCCACTTT	CSARDNTGQDNSPLHF
TRBV5-6	TRBJ1-2	NA	NA	TGTGCCAGCAGCTTCCGGGACGTCTATAACTATGGCTACACCTTC	CASSFRDVYNYGYTF
TRBV29-1	TRBJ2-5	NA	few	TGCAGCGTTCTTAGGCTCGGAGGAGAGACCCAGTACTTC	CSVLRLGGETQYF
TRBV27	TRBJ1-6	NA	few	TGTGCCACGGCGATGGCGGCCGGGGATTCACCCCCCCACTTT	CATAMAAGDSPPHF
TRBV12-3/TRBV12-4	TRBJ1-1	NA	NA	TGTGCCAGCAGTTTTGGAGGGGATAGAATGAACACTGAAGCTTTCTTT	CASSFGGDRMNTEAFF
TRBV6-6	TRBJ1-1	NA	few	TGTGCCAGCGGTGGGAACATGAACACTGAAGCTTTCTTT	CASGGNMNTEAFF
TRBV12-3/TRBV12-4	TRBJ1-2	NA	many	TGTGCCAGCAGTTTTGCGTCAGGGGAAGGCTACACCTTC	CASSFASGEGYTF
TRBV7-2	TRBJ1-2	NA	NA	TGTGCCACAAGTACCAGGGCTCGGGGTAGCTATGGCTACACCTTC	CATSTRARGSYGYTF
TRBV11-2	TRBJ2-3	TRBD1	NA	TGTGCCAGCAACTTAATCCGGACAGGGGATACAGATACGCAGTATTTT	CASNLIRTGDTDTQYF
TRBV4-3	TRBJ2-1	TRBD1	NA	TGCGCCAGCAGCCCTGGAACCGCACGTGTGGACAGGGGGACCCAGTTCTTC	CASSPGTARVDRGTQFF
TRBV6-1	TRBJ1-5	NA	NA	TGTGCCAGCAGTGAGAGGGAGAATCAGCCCCGGCATTTT	CASSERENQPRHF
TRBV29-1	TRBJ2-1	NA	NA	TGCAGCGTTCGAAATACCTTCAATGAGCAGTTCTTC	CSVRNTFNEQFF
TRBV9	TRBJ2-2	TRBD1	NA	TGTGCCAGCAGCGCCCGGGACAGTAACACCGGGGAGCTGTTTTTT	CASSARDSNTGELFF
TRBV9	TRBJ2-7	NA	NA	TGTGCCAGCAGCGTTCTAGACAGTTATGTCTCCAATGAGCAGTACTTC	CASSVLDSYVSNEQYF
TRBV20-1	TRBJ2-3	TRBD2	few	TGCAGTGCTAGAGATCAAGGTGCGGGGGGCACAGATACGCAGTATTTT	CSARDQGAGGTDTQYF
TRBV3-1	TRBJ1-5	NA	NA	TGTGCCAGCAGCCAAGATACAGGGCCCGATCAGCCCCAGCATTTT	CASSQDTGPDQPQHF
TRBV29-1	TRBJ2-5	TRBD1	many	TGCAGCGTTGAGGGACAGGTGAAATGGGAGACCCAGTACTTC	CSVEGQVKWETQYF
TRBV7-9	TRBJ2-1	TRBD1	NA	TGTGCCAGCAGTTCACAACAGGGGGCCACCTACAATGAGCAGTTCTTC	CASSSQQGATYNEQFF